The rows below give T cell receptor beta chains drawn from one sample of a study of monozygotic twins with cystic fibrosis. Assay: immunoSEQ multiplex PCR; the TCRdb copy retains only in-frame clones and omits some. The sample yields about 16,000 clones, 90% to 97% seen once. The sequenced material came from blood. The receptor source for this set is a girl aged 2 to 10 with cystic fibrosis. Both conserved end residues are part of each CDR3. D genes are given only for firm matches. Size tells how often a clone was seen (once, few, many) or the class of an expanded clone, and some rows leave it out.

D gene,J gene,V gene,clone size,CDR3 DNA,CDR3 protein
TRBD1,TRBJ1-1,TRBV4-1,few,TGCGCCAGCAGCCCAGACAGGGGGGCCACTGAAGCTTTCTTT,CASSPDRGATEAFF
TRBD1,TRBJ1-4,TRBV6-5,once,TGTGCCAGCAGTTCACAGGGACAGGGGAATAGCGAAAAACTGTTTTTT,CASSSQGQGNSEKLFF
NA,TRBJ2-7,TRBV4-3,NA,TGCGCCAGCAGCCACGATTGGGGGTACGAGCAGTACTTC,CASSHDWGYEQYF
NA,TRBJ2-1,TRBV7-9,NA,TGTGCCAGCAGCTTAGTGGGGAGCTCCTACAATGAGCAGTTCTTC,CASSLVGSSYNEQFF
TRBD1,TRBJ1-2,TRBV18,NA,TGTGCCAGCTCACCAGTGAGGACAGGGACTTATGGCTACACCTTC,CASSPVRTGTYGYTF
NA,TRBJ2-1,TRBV11-3,once,TGTGCCAGCAGCCCCCGGGGATTCTACAATGAGCAGTTCTTC,CASSPRGFYNEQFF
NA,TRBJ2-5,TRBV5-1,NA,TGCGCCAGCAGCTTGGGAGGGACCCCAGGGACCCAGTACTTC,CASSLGGTPGTQYF
NA,TRBJ1-4,TRBV2,NA,TGTGCCAGCCAGACAGTTGCAACTAATGAAAAACTGTTTTTT,CASQTVATNEKLFF
NA,TRBJ2-2,TRBV5-7,NA,TGTGCCAGCAGCTTGGCGCCAGCGGGGAACACCGGGGAGCTGTTTTTT,CASSLAPAGNTGELFF
NA,TRBJ1-5,TRBV28,NA,TGTGCCAGCAGGCGGGGGGGCGCGTATCAGCCCCAGCATTTT,CASRRGGAYQPQHF
NA,TRBJ1-2,TRBV6-5,NA,TGTGCCAGCAGTTCCCCCTATTTGGGCGGCTACACCTTC,CASSSPYLGGYTF
TRBD1,TRBJ2-1,TRBV25-1,NA,TGTGCCAGCAGTGGGGGACAGGGGGCACGGGAGCAGTTCTTC,CASSGGQGAREQFF
TRBD1,TRBJ2-3,TRBV9,NA,TGTGCCAGCAGCGTCCCAACAGGGGGCGGAAGGACAGATACGCAGTATTTT,CASSVPTGGGRTDTQYF